This T cell receptor beta chain appears in the sequencing data of a study of T cell clones after liver transplantation. Per the germline V gene, CDR1 is MDHEN and CDR2 is SYDVKM. V dropped 2 bases and J dropped 3 bases, with 10 bases sitting between them. The CDR3 is 15 residues long. Repertoires were generated with immunoSEQ multiplex PCR, while TCRdb's copy carries only in-frame clones and drops some. The top ten hold about 2.6% of the sample, which has about 45,000 clones, roughly 84% seen once. This TCR came from a human patient who received a liver transplant. Some T cells here may be from the graft donor. Source: CD4+ T cells from blood, taken 24 months after liver transplant. The chain links TRBV28 to TRBJ1-4; maybe TRBD1 (5 bases). The CDR3 coding sequence is TGTGCCAGCAGTTTAGGGGGTGCGGCTAATGAAAAACTGTTTTTT. It yields the protein CASSLGGAANEKLFF.